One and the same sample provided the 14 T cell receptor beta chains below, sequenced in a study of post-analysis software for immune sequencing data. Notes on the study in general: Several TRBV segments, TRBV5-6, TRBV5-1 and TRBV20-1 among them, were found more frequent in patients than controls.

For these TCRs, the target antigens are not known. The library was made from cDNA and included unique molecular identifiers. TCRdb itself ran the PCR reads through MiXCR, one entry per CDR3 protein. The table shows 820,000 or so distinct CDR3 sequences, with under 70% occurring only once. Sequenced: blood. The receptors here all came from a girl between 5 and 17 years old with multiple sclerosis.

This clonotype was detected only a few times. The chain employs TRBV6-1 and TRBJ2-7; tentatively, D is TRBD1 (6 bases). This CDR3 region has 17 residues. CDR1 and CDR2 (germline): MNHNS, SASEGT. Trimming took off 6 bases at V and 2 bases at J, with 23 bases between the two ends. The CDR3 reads CASSRRPVDRYTYEQYF. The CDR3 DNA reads TGTGCCAGCAGCCGGAGGCCGGTTGACAGGTACACCTACGAGCAGTACTTC.

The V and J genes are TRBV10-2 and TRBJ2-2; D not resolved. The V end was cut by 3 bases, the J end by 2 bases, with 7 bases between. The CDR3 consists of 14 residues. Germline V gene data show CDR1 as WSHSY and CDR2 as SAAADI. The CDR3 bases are TGCGCCAGCAGTGACAGGCAAAACACCGGGGAGCTGTTTTTT. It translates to CASSDRQNTGELFF.

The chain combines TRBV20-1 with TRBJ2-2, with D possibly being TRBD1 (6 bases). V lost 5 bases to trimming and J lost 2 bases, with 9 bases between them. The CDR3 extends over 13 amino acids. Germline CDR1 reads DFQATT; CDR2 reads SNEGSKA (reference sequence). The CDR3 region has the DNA TGCAGTGCTCACAGGGATAACACCGGGGAGCTGTTTTTT. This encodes CSAHRDNTGELFF.

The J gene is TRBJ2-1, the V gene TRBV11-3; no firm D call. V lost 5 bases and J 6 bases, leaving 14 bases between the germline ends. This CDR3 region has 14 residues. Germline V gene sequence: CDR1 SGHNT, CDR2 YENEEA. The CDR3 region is CASSPTQIGNEQFF. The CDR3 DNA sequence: TGTGCCAGCAGCCCGACCCAGATCGGCAATGAGCAGTTCTTC.

In DNA form, the CDR3 reads TGCAGTGCTACCCCAATCCGGGGCCTCCTCTCCTACGAGCAGTACTTC. Translating gives CSATPIRGLLSYEQYF. The V and J genes are TRBV20-1 and TRBJ2-7, with D perhaps TRBD1 or TRBD2 (5 bases each). The CDR3 totals 16 residues. Germline V gene data show CDR1 as DFQATT and CDR2 as SNEGSKA (reference sequence). V dropped 4 bases and J dropped 0 bases, with 19 bases sitting between them.

The CDR3 nucleotides are TGTGCCAGCCGGAGGGACATCTCCTACAATGAGCAGTTCTTC. This translates into CASRRDISYNEQFF. The V gene is TRBV7-3, the J gene TRBJ2-1; D is possibly TRBD1 or TRBD2 (6 bases each). The CDR3 spans 14 residues. V was cut by 8 bases and J by 0 bases, with 11 bases left in between. From germline, CDR1 is SGHTA and CDR2 FQGTGA. The full variable domain, rest sourced from reference TRBV7-3 and TRBJ2-1, is GAGVSQTPSNKVTEKGKYVELRCDPISGHTALYWYRQSLGQGPEFLIYFQGTGAADDSGLPNDRFFAVRPEGSVSTLKIQRTERGDSAVYLCASRRDISYNEQFFGPGTRLTVL.

CDR3 nucleotide sequence: TGTGCCAGCAGTGGAAAACAGGGGGCCGAGCAGTACTTC. This translates into CASSGKQGAEQYF. This chain connects TRBV2 to TRBJ2-7, with 9 bases identical to TRBD1. J gave up 6 bases and V 4 bases, and 4 bases lay outside the gene matches. CDR3 length: 13 residues. Germline V lookup: CDR1 SNHLY, CDR2 FYNNEI.

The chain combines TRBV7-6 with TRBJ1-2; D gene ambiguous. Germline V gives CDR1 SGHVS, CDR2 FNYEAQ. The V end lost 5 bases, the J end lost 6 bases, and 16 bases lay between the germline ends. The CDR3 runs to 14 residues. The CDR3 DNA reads TGTGCCAGCAGCCCATTGGCGGGGTTTGATGGCTACACCTTC. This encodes CASSPLAGFDGYTF.

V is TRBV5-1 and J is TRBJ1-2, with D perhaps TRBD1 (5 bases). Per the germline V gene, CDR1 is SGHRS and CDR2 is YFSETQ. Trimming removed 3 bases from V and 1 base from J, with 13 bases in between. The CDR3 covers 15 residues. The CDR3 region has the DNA TGCGCCAGCAGCTCCGACAGCTCCTTTAACTATGGCTACACCTTC. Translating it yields CASSSDSSFNYGYTF.

For the CDR3, the DNA is TGTGCCAGCAGCTTAAACGCATACGGCAATCAGCCCCAGCATTTT. It codes for CASSLNAYGNQPQHF. This chain joins TRBV6-5 and TRBJ1-5; D ambiguous. Germline CDR1 and CDR2: MNHEY and SVGAGI. Between the trimmed V and J ends, which lost 6 bases and 2 bases, there was a span of 14 bases. The CDR3 contains 15 residues.

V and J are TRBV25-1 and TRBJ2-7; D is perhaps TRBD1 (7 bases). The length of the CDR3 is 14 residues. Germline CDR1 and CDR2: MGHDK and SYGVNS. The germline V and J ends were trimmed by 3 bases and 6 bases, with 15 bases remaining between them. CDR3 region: CASSEEGAQGEQYF. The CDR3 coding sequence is TGTGCCAGCAGTGAGGAGGGGGCGCAGGGCGAGCAGTACTTC.

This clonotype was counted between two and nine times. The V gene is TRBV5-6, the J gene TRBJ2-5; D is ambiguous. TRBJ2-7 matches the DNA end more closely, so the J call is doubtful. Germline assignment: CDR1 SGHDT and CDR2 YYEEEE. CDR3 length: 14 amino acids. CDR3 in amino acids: CASSLGLSGYEQYF. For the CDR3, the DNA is TGTGCCAGCAGCTTGGGGCTTTCGGGCTACGAGCAGTACTTC.

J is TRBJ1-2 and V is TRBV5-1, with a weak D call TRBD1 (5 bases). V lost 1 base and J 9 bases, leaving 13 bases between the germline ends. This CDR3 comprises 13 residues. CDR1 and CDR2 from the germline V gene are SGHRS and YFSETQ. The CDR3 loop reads CASSLWGPESYTF. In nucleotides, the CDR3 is TGCGCCAGCAGCTTGTGGGGACCAGAGAGCTACACCTTC. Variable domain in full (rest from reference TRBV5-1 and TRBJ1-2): KAGVTQTPRYLIKTRGQQVTLSCSPISGHRSVSWYQQTPGQGLQFLFEYFSETQRNKGNFPGRFSGRQFSNSRSEMNVSTLELGDSALYLCASSLWGPESYTFGSGTRLTVV.

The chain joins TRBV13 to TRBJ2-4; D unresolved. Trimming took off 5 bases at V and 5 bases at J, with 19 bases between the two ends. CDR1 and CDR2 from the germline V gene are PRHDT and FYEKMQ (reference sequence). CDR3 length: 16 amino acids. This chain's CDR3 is CASSLGPSLEENIQYF. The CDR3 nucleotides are TGTGCCAGCAGCCTGGGCCCAAGCCTTGAGGAAAACATTCAGTACTTC.